What follows are 7 T cell receptor beta chains derived from one specimen sequenced in a study of blood T cell repertoires in COVID-19. This table comes from immunoSEQ multiplex PCR, and its TCRdb copy is limited to in-frame clones, with some not included. Seen here are around 140,000 clones, under 90% observed once, and the top ten hold roughly 9%. The sequencing sample was made of peripheral blood. The origin of the receptors is a woman aged 55-69 years with active or convalescent COVID-19.

The chain links TRBV5-8 to TRBJ2-7, with 11 positions matching TRBD1. The germline gives CDR1 SGHTS, CDR2 YDEGEE. There are 14 residues in the CDR3. V shed 4 bases and J 2 bases; nucleotides not matched to a gene: 2. CDR3 bases: TGTGCCAGCAGCGGGACAGGGGGGGCCTACGAGCAGTACTTC. It yields the protein CASSGTGGAYEQYF.

The CDR3, as DNA: TGTGCCAGCAGCTTAGCTGGGGCGAGCTATGGCTACACCTTC. Amino acid sequence: CASSLAGASYGYTF. J is TRBJ1-2 and V is TRBV7-2, with D tentatively TRBD1 (5 bases). The V and J ends lost 0 bases and 4 bases respectively, with 9 bases between them. Germline CDR1 reads SGHTA; CDR2 reads FQGNSA. The CDR3 spans 14 residues.

V usage is TRBV3-1 (or the pseudogene TRBV3-2) and J usage is TRBJ1-2, with D possibly matching TRBD1 (5 bases). The length of the CDR3 is 13 residues. V dropped 2 bases and J dropped 6 bases, with 10 bases sitting between them. Germline CDR1 and CDR2: LGHDT and YNNKEL (reference sequence). The CDR3 DNA sequence: TGTGCCAGCAGCCAACAGGGTCTGAATGGCTACACCTTC. It encodes CASSQQGLNGYTF.

The V and J genes are TRBV2 and TRBJ1-2; TRBD1 agrees at 8 bases. This CDR3 contains 12 residues. The germline V gene has CDR1 SNHLY and CDR2 FYNNEI. The ends lost 5 bases at V and 10 bases at J; junction bases unmatched: 6. CDR3: CASSRTGRAYTF. CDR3 in DNA: TGTGCCAGCAGTAGGACAGGGCGGGCCTACACCTTC. Variable domain in full (rest from reference TRBV2 and TRBJ1-2): EPEVTQTPSHQVTQMGQEVILRCVPISNHLYFYWYRQILGQKVEFLVSFYNNEISEKSEIFDDQFSVERPDGSNFTLKIRSTKLEDSAMYFCASSRTGRAYTFGSGTRLTVV.

In its sample, this clone was seen once. The junction departs from germline at one end; a sequencing error may be responsible. V is TRBV28 and J is TRBJ2-6; TRBD2 agrees at 15 bases. Germline-derived CDR1 and CDR2 are MDHEN and SYDVKM. The length of the CDR3 is 20 residues. Here the CDR3 DNA reads TGTGCCAGCAGGAAGGGACTAGCGGGGGGCTTGAGCTCTGGGGCCAACGTCCTAACTTTC. Encoded protein: CASRKGLAGGLSSGANVLTF.

The sample holds one count of this clone. V gene TRBV19 combines with J gene TRBJ1-4; D perhaps matches TRBD1 (6 bases). V shed 5 bases and J shed 5 bases, with 12 bases lying between them. Germline V gene lookup returns CDR1 LNHDA and CDR2 SQIVND (reference sequence). The CDR3 spans 14 residues. The CDR3 DNA reads TGTGCCAGTAGTCTACAGGGAACCAATGAAAAACTGTTTTTT. This gives the protein CASSLQGTNEKLFF.

This chain uses TRBV28 with TRBJ1-2; no clear D. V was pared by 6 bases and J by 6 bases, with 14 bases between. The CDR3 is made up of 13 amino acids. Germline V gene lookup returns CDR1 MDHEN and CDR2 SYDVKM. In DNA, the CDR3 is TGTGCCAGCAGCTTAATGAGAGGAGATGGCTACACCTTC. Protein product: CASSLMRGDGYTF.